This TCR beta chain was captured by sequencing in a study of T cell changes during pregnancy in multiple sclerosis. Here immunoSEQ multiplex PCR was the method, and the copy in TCRdb shows in-frame clones only, minus some. The sample carries about 36,000 clones, 75% to 95% recorded once. CDR1 is WSHSY and CDR2 is SAAADI in the germline V gene. The CDR3 runs 12 residues. Deletions cut 6 bases from V and 5 bases from J, with 10 bases between. The gene calls are TRBV10-2 and TRBJ2-5; no clear D gene. The receptor comes from a female donor in good health, enrolled as a control in a pregnancy study. Sample: CD4+ T cells from peripheral blood mononuclear cells, taken in the second trimester of pregnancy. CDR3 region: CASRIAAETQYF. The CDR3 coding sequence is TGCGCCAGCAGGATTGCCGCGGAGACCCAGTACTTC.